The 18 T cell receptor beta chains presented below share a single source sample, sequenced in a study of blood T cell repertoires in COVID-19 (dated by TCRdb to between 2020 and 2021). The library was generated by the immunoSEQ multiplex PCR assay. TCRdb mirrors the immuneACCESS table, restricted to in-frame sequences. Some clones are absent from its copies; in checked studies, under half trace to an unresolved V gene, and the reason for the others is unknown. The table for this sample lists about 250,000 clones; roughly nine tenths of them were counted only once. The top ten clonotypes cover approximately 2.5% of the sample. The sequencing input was PBMCs or T cells enriched from blood (not recorded which). The receptors shown here come from a woman between 18 and 29 years old who had recovered from COVID-19.

The chain is built from TRBV18 and TRBJ1-2; TRBD1 matches at 8 bases. This CDR3 is built from 14 residues. The J segment lost 6 bases and the V segment lost 0 bases, leaving 3 bases of the junction unmatched. From germline, CDR1 is KGHSH and CDR2 LQKENI. This chain's CDR3 is CASSPPGQGNGYTF. DNA of the CDR3: TGTGCCAGCTCACCACCAGGACAGGGTAATGGCTACACCTTC.

The chain links TRBV30 to TRBJ2-7; 8 nucleotides match TRBD1. Trimming removed 2 bases from V and 3 bases from J; junction bases left unmatched: 6. Germline values: CDR1 GTSNPN, CDR2 SVGIG (reference sequence). This CDR3 is 14 amino acids long. The CDR3 bases are TGTGCCTGGAGTCTCGGACAGGGTAACTACGAGCAGTACTTC. Amino acid sequence: CAWSLGQGNYEQYF. Filled out from reference TRBV30 and TRBJ2-7, the complete variable domain reads SQTIHQWPATLVQPVGSPLSLECTVEGTSNPNLYWYRQAAGRGLQLLFYSVGIGQISSEVPQNLSASRPQDRQFILSSKKLLLSDSGFYLCAWSLGQGNYEQYFGPGTRLTVT.

V and J are TRBV6-5 and TRBJ1-1; a possible D gene is TRBD1 (5 bases). Germline V lookup: CDR1 MNHEY, CDR2 SVGAGI. The CDR3 runs to 13 residues. V lost 7 bases and J 2 bases, leaving 11 bases between the germline ends. CDR3 sequence: CASNTGPNTEAFF. As DNA, the CDR3 is TGTGCCAGCAACACAGGACCCAACACTGAAGCTTTCTTT.

This chain joins TRBV4-1 and TRBJ2-5, with TRBD1 matching over 8 bases. Germline CDR1 MGHRA, CDR2 YSYEKL. The CDR3 is 16 amino acids. Trimming removed 4 bases from V and 4 bases from J; junction bases left unmatched: 11. CDR3 coding DNA: TGCGCCAGCAGCCGGAGATCGACAGGGGAAGGAGAGACCCAGTACTTC. This translates into CASSRRSTGEGETQYF.

This sequence joins TRBV11-2 and TRBJ1-1; D remains unclear. The CDR3 length is 14 residues. CDR1 is SGHAT and CDR2 is FQNNGV in the germline V gene. The ends were cut back, 6 bases at V and 1 base at J, with 12 bases in the middle. The CDR3: CASRPGRENTEAFF. CDR3 DNA: TGTGCCAGCAGACCTGGACGGGAGAACACTGAAGCTTTCTTT.

The J gene is TRBJ1-5, the V gene TRBV2; tentative D call: TRBD1 (6 bases). The CDR3 has 14 amino acids. V lost 8 bases and J lost 2, with 13 bases in between. The V gene's germline CDR1 is SNHLY and CDR2 FYNNEI. In nucleotides, the CDR3 is TGTGCCAGCCATATGGGGGCTGGCAATCAGCCCCAGCATTTT. It yields the protein CASHMGAGNQPQHF.

This sequence joins TRBV11-2 and TRBJ1-4, with D uncertain. This CDR3 is 15 amino acids long. The germline V gene encodes CDR1 SGHAT and CDR2 FQNNGV. Trimming took off 1 base at V and 3 bases at J, with 9 bases between the two ends. The CDR3 DNA sequence: TGTGCCAGCAGCTTAGCCAGGTCAGCTAATGAAAAACTGTTTTTT. It codes for CASSLARSANEKLFF.

V gene TRBV5-1 combines with J gene TRBJ2-7; D perhaps matches TRBD2 (7 bases). The germline V gene encodes CDR1 SGHRS and CDR2 YFSETQ. The germline V and J ends were trimmed by 0 bases and 6 bases, with 13 bases remaining between them. The length of the CDR3 is 14 residues. CDR3: CASSLVQGTTEQYF. CDR3 in DNA: TGCGCCAGCAGCTTGGTCCAGGGGACTACCGAGCAGTACTTC.

The chain employs TRBV13 and TRBJ2-2; 12 nucleotides agree with TRBD2. The CDR3 is 16 amino acids. The germline V gene has CDR1 PRHDT and CDR2 FYEKMQ (reference sequence). With V trimmed by 4 bases and J by 7 bases, 7 bases remained unmatched. The CDR3: CASSSRLAGVFGELFF. In DNA, the CDR3 is TGTGCCAGCAGCTCGCGACTAGCGGGGGTTTTCGGGGAGCTGTTTTTT. The entire variable domain, with the rest obtained from reference TRBV13 and TRBJ2-2, is as follows: AAGVIQSPRHLIKEKRETATLKCYPIPRHDTVYWYQQGPGQDPQFLISFYEKMQSDKGSIPDRFSAQQFSDYHSELNMSSLELGDSALYFCASSSRLAGVFGELFFGEGSRLTVL.

This clone was seen more than once but under ten times. The V gene is TRBV6-5, the J gene TRBJ1-6, with 8 positions matching TRBD1. Trimming cost V 10 bases and J 18 bases; bases outside gene matches: 11. This CDR3 is 11 amino acids long. Germline values: CDR1 MNHEY, CDR2 SVGAGI. CDR3 sequence: CATLQGAASHF. CDR3 in DNA: TGTGCCACCCTCCAGGGGGCCGCCTCCCACTTT.

This chain connects TRBV28 to TRBJ1-5; 7 bases are shared with TRBD1. Looked up from germline, CDR1 is MDHEN and CDR2 is SYDVKM. This CDR3 comprises 18 residues. Germline trimming cut 2 bases from V and 7 bases from J; bases unmatched to any gene: 17. The CDR3 region has the DNA TGTGCCAGCAGTTTAGACCGTCCCATAACAGGGGCAGGGCAGCCCCAGCATTTT. It translates to CASSLDRPITGAGQPQHF.

This sequence joins TRBV28 and TRBJ2-7, with 8 bases identical to TRBD1. The germline V gene has CDR1 MDHEN and CDR2 SYDVKM. This CDR3 has 14 amino acids. The V segment lost 5 bases and the J segment 6 bases; nucleotides outside the gene matches: 9. In DNA, the CDR3 is TGTGCCAGCAGTCTTCGACAGGGGATCGGCGAGCAGTACTTC. It yields the protein CASSLRQGIGEQYF.

V and J are TRBV6-5 and TRBJ2-7; the match to TRBD2 covers 8 bases. The CDR3 runs 15 residues. CDR1 and CDR2 (germline): MNHEY, SVGAGI. V was pared by 6 bases and J by 4 bases, with 11 bases of the junction left unmatched. CDR3 DNA sequence: TGTGCCAGCAGCTCCCAGGCAGCGGGGGAGTACGAGCAGTACTTC. Translation: CASSSQAAGEYEQYF.

This rearrangement joins TRBV5-1 to TRBJ2-7; no firm D call. The CDR3 runs 14 residues. V gave up 0 bases and J gave up 2 bases, with 9 bases separating them. CDR1 is SGHRS and CDR2 is YFSETQ in the germline V gene. CDR3: CASSLAQSPYEQYF. CDR3 sequence (DNA): TGCGCCAGCAGCTTGGCACAGAGTCCCTACGAGCAGTACTTC.

The V gene is TRBV2, the J gene TRBJ2-1, with 7 bases fitting TRBD1. The CDR3 runs 11 residues. Per germline, CDR1 SNHLY and CDR2 FYNNEI. V lost 6 bases and J lost 7; bases outside the gene matches: 0. In DNA form, the CDR3 reads TGTGCCAGCAGGACAGGGAATGAGCAGTTCTTC. This sequence encodes CASRTGNEQFF. The full variable domain, rest sourced from reference TRBV2 and TRBJ2-1, is EPEVTQTPSHQVTQMGQEVILRCVPISNHLYFYWYRQILGQKVEFLVSFYNNEISEKSEIFDDQFSVERPDGSNFTLKIRSTKLEDSAMYFCASRTGNEQFFGPGTRLTVL.

The V call is TRBV24-1, the J call TRBJ2-1; the match to TRBD2 covers 10 bases. Looked up from germline, CDR1 is KGHDR and CDR2 is SFDVKD. V gave up 5 bases and J gave up 6 bases; unmatched junction bases: 6. This CDR3 has 15 residues. The CDR3 sequence is CATSAAASGGNEQFF. CDR3 DNA sequence: TGTGCCACCAGTGCTGCGGCTAGCGGGGGCAATGAGCAGTTCTTC.

This clone was detected once. The chain carries TRBV5-1 and TRBJ2-3; D possibly corresponds to TRBD2 (6 bases). This CDR3 is built from 14 residues. Trimming removed 4 bases at V and 6 bases at J, with 15 bases between. CDR1 and CDR2 from the germline V gene are SGHRS and YFSETQ. CDR3 bases: TGCGCCAGCAGCACGGGACTCGCGGCGGATACGCAGTATTTT. Translating gives CASSTGLAADTQYF.

This rearrangement joins TRBV25-1 to TRBJ2-1, with 10 bases fitting TRBD1. The ends lost 2 bases at V and 7 bases at J; junction bases unmatched: 11. CDR1 is MGHDK, CDR2 SYGVNS, per germline. The CDR3 spans 17 residues. The CDR3, as DNA: TGTGCCAGCAGTGAAGGGTCGAGCGGGACAGGGGAAAATGAGCAGTTCTTC. Translation: CASSEGSSGTGENEQFF.